The sequence of this TCR beta chain was determined in a study of OX40 agonist ivuxolimab in advanced cancers. Study outcomes and limitations: Expanded clones were, on average, more numerous in CD8+ T cells than in CD4+.

Germline CDR1 WSHSY, CDR2 SAAADI. The CDR3 length is 14 residues. V gave up 7 bases and J gave up 3 bases; unmatched junction bases: 6. This table comes from immunoSEQ multiplex PCR, and its TCRdb copy is limited to in-frame clones, with some not included. The sample has 55,000 to 70,000 clones; about 86% are singletons. Worth noting for this clone: The antigen is not known.

The chain is built from TRBV10-2 and TRBJ2-7, with 10 bases that match TRBD1. Material: CD4+ or CD8+ T cells sorted from blood, obtained in a trial of the OX40 agonist ivuxolimab. The sequence was obtained from an adult with an advanced solid tumor such as melanoma, head and neck, liver or kidney cancer. The CDR3 coding sequence is TGCGCCAGCAACGGACAGGGGGGGAACTACGAGCAGTACTTC. Its translation is CASNGQGGNYEQYF.